Listed here are 26 T cell receptor beta chains from one sample, sequenced in a study of T cells after yellow fever vaccination. In TCRdb, the 5' RACE reads were re-called with MiXCR into one record per CDR3 protein. The data contain just over 300,000 distinct CDR3 sequences, around 3.9% of them seen just once; the ten biggest clones take up about a quarter. Sequencing used PBMCs, obtained on the day of the yellow fever booster vaccination. The receptors derive from a young man who received the YFV17D yellow fever vaccine.

This clonotype was seen a few times. V gene TRBV7-2 combines with J gene TRBJ2-4; D is unclear. V was shortened by 3 bases and J by 8 bases, with 11 bases between the two germline ends. CDR1 and CDR2 (germline): SGHTA, FQGNSA. There are 13 residues in the CDR3. The DNA of the CDR3 is TGTGCCAGCAGCTTCGGGTTTCTGGACATTCAGTACTTC. It translates to CASSFGFLDIQYF. The whole variable domain, remainder taken from reference TRBV7-2 and TRBJ2-4, is GAGVSQSPSNKVTEKGKDVELRCDPISGHTALYWYRQSLGQGLEFLIYFQGNSAPDKSGLPSDRFSAERTGGSVSTLTIQRTQQEDSAVYLCASSFGFLDIQYFGAGTRLSVL.

The rearrangement uses TRBV28 and TRBJ1-5; tentative D call: TRBD1 (6 bases). V lost 5 bases to trimming and J lost 7 bases, with 9 bases between them. Germline CDR1 is MDHEN and CDR2 is SYDVKM. The CDR3 loop spans 12 amino acids. CDR3 bases: TGTGCCAGCAGTCACAGGGTCCAGCCCCAGCATTTT. This encodes CASSHRVQPQHF.

This clonotype has a count of ten or more. The V gene is TRBV5-5, the J gene TRBJ1-4, with 12 bases lining up with TRBD1. CDR1 is SGHKS and CDR2 is YYEKEE in the germline V gene (reference sequence). The CDR3 consists of 18 residues. J lost 3 bases, V lost 4 bases, and 10 bases had no gene match. This CDR3 reads CASSPAGTGGAANEKLFF. CDR3 DNA: TGTGCCAGCAGCCCTGCCGGGACAGGGGGCGCGGCTAATGAAAAACTGTTTTTT.

This clonotype was recorded a few times. The chain combines TRBV21-1 with TRBJ2-7; the D call TRBD1 from the table was never checked on the DNA. TRBV21-1 is a pseudogene. The CDR3 spans 16 residues. Written as DNA, the CDR3 is TGTGCCAGCAGCAAATTCCAAGGGGCAAAGCCTTACGAGCAGTACGTC. This translates into CASSKFQGAKPYEQYV.

The chain carries TRBV5-1 and TRBJ1-3; D remains ambiguous. This CDR3 has 12 amino acids. V gave up 1 base and J gave up 9 bases, with 8 bases separating them. The germline CDR1 and CDR2 sequences are SGHRS and YFSETQ. CDR3: CASSLFGGTIYF. In DNA, the CDR3 is TGCGCCAGCAGCTTGTTTGGTGGCACCATATATTTT.

This clonotype was seen at least ten times. The genes are TRBV5-1 and TRBJ1-2; TRBD1 might be the D (6 bases). CDR1 is SGHRS, CDR2 YFSETQ, per germline. Trimming pared 2 bases from V and 2 bases from J, leaving 10 bases between. The CDR3 covers 14 residues. The CDR3 sequence: CASSFGQPNYGYTF. In nucleotides, the CDR3 is TGCGCCAGCAGCTTTGGACAGCCCAACTATGGCTACACCTTC.

Ten or more counts support this clonotype. The chain links TRBV7-9 to TRBJ2-2, with 8 bases lining up with TRBD1. V shed 3 bases and J 3 bases; nucleotides not matched to a gene: 9. The germline gives CDR1 SEHNR, CDR2 FQNEAQ (reference sequence). This CDR3 has 17 residues. Here the CDR3 reads CASSFRPGTGYTGELFF. DNA for the CDR3: TGTGCCAGCAGCTTCCGCCCGGGGACAGGTTACACCGGGGAGCTGTTTTTT.

This clonotype showed up many times. This chain links TRBV27 with TRBJ2-4; D tentatively reads TRBD1 or TRBD2 (5 bases each). CDR3 size: 15 residues. Germline values: CDR1 MNHEY, CDR2 SMNVEV (reference sequence). V lost 2 bases and J lost 1, with 9 bases in between. The CDR3 loop is CASSLIGEAKNIQYF. The CDR3 coding sequence is TGTGCCAGCAGTTTAATAGGGGAGGCCAAAAACATTCAGTACTTC.

In its sample, this clonotype was seen a few times. This chain uses TRBV24-1 with TRBJ1-2; D might be TRBD1 (5 bases). CDR1 is KGHDR and CDR2 is SFDVKD in the germline V gene. This CDR3 comprises 15 residues. V was clipped by 5 bases and J by 4 bases, with 16 bases between them. For the CDR3, the DNA is TGTGCCACCAGTGCGCGGGGACCAAGGGTCTATGGCTACACCTTC. This translates into CATSARGPRVYGYTF.

CDR3 in amino acids: CASSFRAAWGYTF. CDR3 coding DNA: TGTGCCAGCAGTTTCAGGGCCGCTTGGGGCTACACCTTC. The chain couples TRBV12-3 or TRBV12-4 to TRBJ1-2; TRBD1 might be the D (5 bases). Trimming left V 3 bases short and J 8 bases short, with 13 bases between. This CDR3 contains 13 residues.

V usage is TRBV5-5 and J usage is TRBJ2-7; D tentatively reads TRBD1 or TRBD2 (5 bases each). CDR1 and CDR2 (germline): SGHKS, YYEKEE (reference sequence). The ends were cut back, 4 bases at V and 2 bases at J, with 10 bases in the middle. The CDR3 runs to 13 residues. The CDR3 DNA follows: TGTGCCAGCAGCAGACTACAGGCCTACGAGCAGTACGTC. Protein sequence: CASSRLQAYEQYV.

At least ten counts were recorded for this clonotype. The V call is TRBV5-1, the J call TRBJ2-5; no firm D call. The CDR3 has 13 residues. CDR1 and CDR2 from the germline V gene are SGHRS and YFSETQ. Trimming took off 2 bases at V and 5 bases at J, with 10 bases between the two ends. The CDR3 here is CASSFGLEETQYF. In nucleotides, the CDR3 is TGCGCCAGCAGCTTCGGGCTCGAGGAGACCCAGTACTTC.

This clonotype was recorded many times. The chain uses TRBV7-9 and TRBJ2-2; 9 bases map to TRBD2. Germline assignment: CDR1 SEHNR and CDR2 FQNEAQ (reference sequence). Losses at the gene ends were 5 bases for V and 1 base for J; bases not matched to a gene: 2. This CDR3 region has 15 residues. The chain's CDR3 is CASSPSGVNTGELFF. CDR3 nucleotide sequence: TGTGCCAGCAGCCCTAGCGGGGTGAACACCGGGGAGCTGTTTTTT.

This clonotype was detected ten times or more. The V and J genes are TRBV19 and TRBJ2-7, with TRBD1 matching 11 bases. V lost 6 bases, J lost 4 bases, and 8 bases stayed unmatched. This CDR3 is built from 15 residues. Germline CDR1 and CDR2: LNHDA and SQIVND (reference sequence). CDR3 loop: CASSPDRGREYEQYF. CDR3 nucleotide sequence: TGTGCCAGTAGCCCGGACAGGGGGCGAGAGTACGAGCAGTACTTC.

This clonotype was detected many times. The J gene is TRBJ1-2, the V gene TRBV4-3, with TRBD1 identical over 11 bases. This CDR3 has 19 residues. The germline V gene has CDR1 LGHNA and CDR2 YSLEER. Trimming at V came to 0 bases and at J to 2 bases, leaving 11 bases not matched to a gene. In nucleotides, the CDR3 is TGCGCCAGCAGCCAAGATATGGACAGGGGGCCAGGTGAAAACTATGGCTACACCTTC. Protein: CASSQDMDRGPGENYGYTF.

Ten or more counts support this clonotype. The chain has TRBV6-6 and TRBJ2-7; possibly TRBD1 for D (5 bases). This CDR3 is built from 14 residues. V was pared by 2 bases and J by 5 bases, with 13 bases between. Per germline, CDR1 MNHNY and CDR2 SVGAGI (reference sequence). CDR3 nucleotide sequence: TGTGCCAGCAGTTACCCCGGGCAGGGTCACGAGCAGTACGTC. Protein: CASSYPGQGHEQYV.

There are many counts of this clonotype. This chain links TRBV7-2 with TRBJ2-5; possibly TRBD1 or TRBD2 for D (5 bases each). The germline CDR1 and CDR2 sequences are SGHTA and FQGNSA. V lost 5 bases and J 5 bases, leaving 18 bases between the germline ends. This CDR3 region has 15 residues. CDR3 nucleotides: TGTGCCAGCAGCCATCTAGCTCGACAGATTGAGACCCAGTACTTC. Protein product: CASSHLARQIETQYF.

This clonotype was detected many times. The chain has TRBV6-2 or TRBV6-3 and TRBJ2-7, with TRBD2 as a possible D gene (7 bases). This CDR3 spans 16 amino acids. Trimming took off 2 bases at V and 1 base at J, with 15 bases between the two ends. From germline, CDR1 is MNHEY and CDR2 SVGEGT. This CDR3 reads CASSYRGGGLSYEQYV. In DNA form, the CDR3 reads TGTGCCAGCAGTTACCGGGGCGGGGGCCTGTCCTACGAGCAGTACGTC.

This clonotype was counted at least ten times. The junction differs from germline at one of its ends, possibly a read error. This chain uses TRBV6-5 with TRBJ1-4, with D uncertain. The CDR3 sequence is 16 residues long. The V gene's germline CDR1 is MNHEY and CDR2 SVGAGI. The CDR3 protein is CASSYRFNGFNENLFF. CDR3 DNA sequence: TGTGCCAGCAGTTACCGCTTTAATGGTTTTAATGAAAACCTGTTTTTT.

This clonotype was counted at least ten times. The V call is TRBV12-3 or TRBV12-4, the J call TRBJ2-1; no reliable D call. V was trimmed by 5 bases and J by 5 bases, leaving 4 bases between them. This CDR3 comprises 11 residues. The CDR3 sequence is CASSKNNEQFF. For the CDR3, the DNA is TGTGCCAGCAGTAAGAACAATGAGCAGTTCTTC.

This clonotype was seen a few times. The CDR3 nucleotides are TGTGCCAGCAGTTACTCGACCCGGGGGCGAAATCAGCCCCAGCATTTT. Translating gives CASSYSTRGRNQPQHF. This rearrangement joins TRBV6-8 to TRBJ1-5, with TRBD1 as a possible D gene (6 bases). Trimming pared 0 bases from V and 4 bases from J, leaving 13 bases between. Germline assignment: CDR1 MNHGY and CDR2 SAAAGT. The CDR3 length is 16 residues.

This clonotype was counted ten times or more. The gene calls are TRBV5-1 and TRBJ2-7, with 8 bases identical to TRBD1. Per the germline V gene, CDR1 is SGHRS and CDR2 is YFSETQ. The CDR3 is 13 residues long. With 7 bases clipped from V and 5 bases from J, the junction kept 8 bases outside the gene matches. The CDR3 bases are TGCGCCAGCGGAGCCCAGGGGGCCGACGAGCAGTACTTC. Its translation is CASGAQGADEQYF. Complete variable domain (other parts from reference TRBV5-1 and TRBJ2-7): KAGVTQTPRYLIKTRGQQVTLSCSPISGHRSVSWYQQTPGQGLQFLFEYFSETQRNKGNFPGRFSGRQFSNSRSEMNVSTLELGDSALYLCASGAQGADEQYFGPGTRLTVT.

This clonotype was observed a few times. The chain uses TRBV13 and TRBJ2-3, with D uncertain. The CDR3 spans 13 residues. V was trimmed by 3 bases and J by 6 bases, leaving 10 bases between them. Germline-derived CDR1 and CDR2 are PRHDT and FYEKMQ (reference sequence). CDR3 sequence: CASSFLAVDTQYF. The CDR3 nucleotides are TGTGCCAGCAGCTTTCTGGCAGTCGATACGCAGTATTTT.

This clonotype was picked up many times. The chain uses TRBV29-1 and TRBJ2-1; possibly TRBD1 for D (6 bases). The CDR3 sequence is 15 residues long. Trimming shortened V by 0 bases and J by 5 bases, and 14 bases separated the two germline ends. Germline CDR1 and CDR2: SQVTM and ANQGSEA. This chain's CDR3 is CSVEERGQVNNEQFF. For the CDR3, the DNA is TGCAGCGTTGAAGAGAGGGGACAAGTGAACAATGAGCAGTTCTTC.

This chain links TRBV6-5 with TRBJ2-1; D might be TRBD2 (5 bases). Germline V gene lookup returns CDR1 MNHEY and CDR2 SVGAGI. Trimming took 1 base from V and 6 from J, leaving 10 bases between them. The CDR3 length is 14 residues. The CDR3 sequence: CASSYFLATNEQFF. CDR3 sequence (DNA): TGTGCCAGCAGTTACTTCTTAGCGACCAATGAGCAGTTCTTC.

This clonotype came up many times. The rearrangement links TRBV11-2 to TRBJ2-1, with D possibly being TRBD2 (5 bases). The CDR3 spans 15 residues. In germline, CDR1 is SGHAT, CDR2 FQNNGV. V shed 5 bases and J shed 8 bases, with 19 bases lying between them. In nucleotides, the CDR3 is TGTGCCAGCAGCCCTACTCGGGGAAATATAGATGAGCAGTTCTTC. Its protein is CASSPTRGNIDEQFF. Looking up the rest from reference TRBV11-2 and TRBJ2-1 gives the full variable domain: EAGVAQSPRYKIIEKRQSVAFWCNPISGHATLYWYQQILGQGPKLLIQFQNNGVVDDSQLPKDRFSAERLKGVDSTLKIQPAKLEDSAVYLCASSPTRGNIDEQFFGPGTRLTVL.